This T cell receptor (beta chain) was recorded in a study of T cell responses to AZD1222 COVID-19 vaccine. CDR1 LNHDA and CDR2 SQIVND come from the germline V gene (reference sequence). The CDR3 contains 17 residues. The V and J ends lost 4 bases and 3 bases respectively, with 16 bases between them. This table comes from immunoSEQ multiplex PCR, and its TCRdb copy is limited to in-frame clones, with some not included. The sample has about 130,000 clones, about 93% seen once; the top ten hold around 0.91%. V is TRBV19 and J is TRBJ2-6; either TRBD1 or TRBD2 may fit D (5 bases each). The input for sequencing was peripheral blood, taken on day 0 of AZD1222 vaccination. The TCR originated in an adult in good health. CDR3 region: CASSTQGLGSGANVLTF. CDR3 bases: TGTGCCAGTAGTACCCAGGGTTTGGGGAGTGGGGCCAACGTCCTGACTTTC. The full variable domain, completed using reference TRBV19 and TRBJ2-6, is DGGITQSPKYLFRKEGQNVTLSCEQNLNHDAMYWYRQDPGQGLRLIYYSQIVNDFQKGDIAEGYSVSREKKESFPLTVTSAQKNPTAFYLCASSTQGLGSGANVLTFGAGSRLTVL.